The 21 T cell receptor beta chains listed next were all sequenced from one sample in a study of blood T cells in healthy people across ages. Primers used in a second PCR of about 7 to 11 cycles were a sample-barcoded 5' primer and a J-beta primer mix. TCRdb analysed the 5' RACE reads with MiXCR anew, one entry per CDR3 protein. The sample lists about 680,000 distinct CDR3 sequences; approximately 50% were seen once. Input material: blood. These receptors all stem from a woman between 55 and 75 years old in good health.

This clonotype showed up just a few times. The chain carries TRBV25-1 and TRBJ1-2, with a tentative D call TRBD1 (5 bases). Germline V gene data show CDR1 as MGHDK and CDR2 as SYGVNS. Trimming took 4 bases from V and 2 from J, leaving 8 bases between them. This CDR3 is built from 13 residues. CDR3 residues: CASSGGQNYGYTF. The CDR3 region has the DNA TGTGCCAGCAGTGGGGGCCAGAACTATGGCTACACCTTC.

Many counts were recorded for this clonotype. The rearrangement joins TRBV25-1 to TRBJ2-3; TRBD1 agrees at 12 bases. The germline V gene encodes CDR1 MGHDK and CDR2 SYGVNS. Trimming took 4 bases from V and 0 from J; bases not matched to a gene: 5. The CDR3 runs 17 residues. CDR3 DNA: TGTGCCAGCAGTGGGGACAGGGGGCTTAGAAGCACAGATACGCAGTATTTT. Translated: CASSGDRGLRSTDTQYF.

There are a few counts of this clonotype. V usage is TRBV7-3 and J usage is TRBJ2-1; D unclear. V was pared by 6 bases and J by 4 bases, with 7 bases between. CDR1 and CDR2 from the germline V gene are SGHTA and FQGTGA. The CDR3 covers 12 residues. CDR3 bases: TGTGCCAGCAGTCAACCATACAATGAGCAGTTCTTC. This sequence encodes CASSQPYNEQFF.

This clonotype was counted once. This rearrangement joins TRBV20-1 to TRBJ1-1; D may be TRBD1 (5 bases). The germline gives CDR1 DFQATT, CDR2 SNEGSKA (reference sequence). Trimming removed 5 bases from V and 9 bases from J, with 7 bases in between. There are 9 residues in the CDR3. CDR3 sequence: CSAGTQAFF. The CDR3 region has the DNA TGCAGTGCTGGGACCCAAGCTTTCTTT.

This clonotype was seen repeatedly, ten times or more. The V call is TRBV29-1, the J call TRBJ1-2, with 10 bases identical to TRBD1. V was pared by 4 bases and J by 7 bases, with 9 bases of the junction left unmatched. CDR1 is SQVTM, CDR2 ANQGSEA, per germline. The CDR3 totals 14 residues. CDR3 residues: CSVGAGQGVGGYTF. The DNA for the CDR3 is TGCAGCGTTGGAGCCGGACAGGGGGTCGGTGGCTACACCTTC.

V usage is TRBV20-1 and J usage is TRBJ1-4, with TRBD1 matching 10 bases. Germline V gene data show CDR1 as DFQATT and CDR2 as SNEGSKA (reference sequence). CDR3 length equals 15 residues. V shed 2 bases, J shed 8 bases, and the junction held 8 bases outside the gene matches. The CDR3 sequence is CSARPPGQGNEKLFF. The CDR3 coding sequence is TGCAGTGCTAGACCCCCGGGACAGGGGAACGAAAAACTGTTTTTT.

This clonotype was counted a few times. This chain connects TRBV7-3 to TRBJ2-1; 10 nucleotides line up with TRBD2. The V segment lost 5 bases and the J segment 0 bases; nucleotides outside the gene matches: 19. The germline V gene encodes CDR1 SGHTA and CDR2 FQGTGA. The CDR3 has 21 amino acids. Here the CDR3 reads CASSKTAPGGSSGSSYNEQFF. The CDR3 DNA is TGTGCCAGCAGCAAAACTGCCCCGGGGGGGTCTAGCGGGAGCTCCTACAATGAGCAGTTCTTC.

CDR3 DNA: TGCAGCACAGTATCCGGGTCCTATGGCTACACCTTC. The encoded protein is CSTVSGSYGYTF. The genes are TRBV29-1 and TRBJ1-2; D gene uncertain. Germline lookup yields CDR1 SQVTM and CDR2 ANQGSEA. Trimming left V 8 bases short and J 4 bases short, with 14 bases between. The CDR3 is made up of 12 amino acids. Full variable domain (missing parts from reference TRBV29-1 and TRBJ1-2): SAVISQKPSRDICQRGTSLTIQCQVDSQVTMMFWYRQQPGQSLTLIATANQGSEATYESGFVIDKFPISRPNLTFSTLTVSNMSPEDSSIYLCSTVSGSYGYTFGSGTRLTVV.

The CDR3 bases are TGTGCCATTCTGGGAGGACAGGGACGATACGAGCAGTACTTC. Translated, it gives CAILGGQGRYEQYF. V gene TRBV28 combines with J gene TRBJ2-7; 8 bases are a match to TRBD1. The trim removed 10 bases at V and 4 bases at J, leaving 12 bases unmatched. Germline CDR1 is MDHEN and CDR2 is SYDVKM. The CDR3 runs 14 residues.

In this sample, this clonotype turned up once. The rearrangement joins TRBV3-1 to TRBJ2-5; 8 bases map to TRBD1. V shed 1 base and J 11 bases; nucleotides not matched to a gene: 12. The CDR3 sequence is 15 residues long. In germline, CDR1 is LGHDT, CDR2 YNNKEL (reference sequence). The CDR3: CASSQVSGGVGEQYF. The CDR3 nucleotides read TGTGCCAGCAGCCAAGTGTCAGGGGGCGTAGGAGAGCAGTACTTC.

This chain links TRBV4-3 with TRBJ1-5; TRBD1 is a possible D gene (5 bases). This CDR3 spans 15 amino acids. The V end was cut by 4 bases, the J end by 3 bases, with 13 bases between. CDR1 is LGHNA, CDR2 YSLEER, per germline. This CDR3 reads CASSPNGASNQPQHF. CDR3 DNA: TGCGCCAGCAGCCCTAACGGGGCCTCCAATCAGCCCCAGCATTTT.

The V gene is TRBV7-9, the J gene TRBJ2-5; TRBD1 agrees at 8 bases. Germline CDR1 reads SEHNR; CDR2 reads FQNEAQ (reference sequence). This CDR3 has 15 amino acids. V dropped 5 bases and J dropped 1; count of bases not matched to a gene: 6. In nucleotides, the CDR3 is TGTGCCAGCAGCGCCCAGACAGGGGCCCAAGAGACCCAGTACTTC. This translates into CASSAQTGAQETQYF.

The J gene is TRBJ1-2, the V gene TRBV30, with 8 bases that match TRBD1. The CDR3 length is 15 residues. With 2 bases clipped from V and 7 bases from J, the junction kept 12 bases outside the gene matches. From germline, CDR1 is GTSNPN and CDR2 SVGIG (reference sequence). Here the CDR3 reads CAWSLQTPGGRGYTF. The CDR3 nucleotides read TGTGCCTGGAGTCTCCAAACTCCAGGGGGCCGTGGCTACACCTTC.

This clonotype has more than one count but fewer than ten. The gene calls are TRBV7-2 and TRBJ2-2; TRBD1 aligns across 9 bases. Looked up from germline, CDR1 is SGHTA and CDR2 is FQGNSA. The CDR3 has 18 residues. The junction had 9 bases not matched to a gene; V was cut back by 0 bases and J by 4 bases. The CDR3 nucleotides read TGTGCCAGCAGCTTAGCCCCTACCGGACAGGGGTCCACCGGGGAGCTGTTTTTT. This gives the protein CASSLAPTGQGSTGELFF.

The chain uses TRBV5-1 and TRBJ2-3; TRBD1 agrees at 7 bases. V shed 4 bases, J shed 3 bases, and the junction held 8 bases outside the gene matches. The V gene's germline CDR1 is SGHRS and CDR2 YFSETQ. The CDR3 sequence is 15 residues long. CDR3 bases: TGCGCCAGCAGCACCGAGGGGGCGCGGACAGATACGCAGTATTTT. Protein product: CASSTEGARTDTQYF. Using reference TRBV5-1 and TRBJ2-3 for the parts outside the CDR3, the full variable domain is KAGVTQTPRYLIKTRGQQVTLSCSPISGHRSVSWYQQTPGQGLQFLFEYFSETQRNKGNFPGRFSGRQFSNSRSEMNVSTLELGDSALYLCASSTEGARTDTQYFGPGTRLTVL.

This clonotype was seen many times. The chain links TRBV7-2 to TRBJ2-7, with TRBD1 identical over 12 bases. The length of the CDR3 is 14 residues. Germline values: CDR1 SGHTA, CDR2 FQGNSA. The J segment lost 7 bases and the V segment lost 3 bases, leaving 4 bases of the junction unmatched. CDR3 region: CASSLGTGGAEQYF. For the CDR3, the DNA is TGTGCCAGCAGCTTGGGGACAGGGGGCGCGGAGCAGTACTTC.

This clonotype was observed a handful of times. The chain has TRBV25-1 and TRBJ1-4; D remains unclear. Trimming removed 5 bases from V and 4 bases from J, with 5 bases in between. The CDR3 has 12 residues. Germline values: CDR1 MGHDK, CDR2 SYGVNS. CDR3 nucleotides: TGTGCCAGCAGTTCGGTTAATGAAAAACTGTTTTTT. This translates into CASSSVNEKLFF.

This clonotype was seen once. The genes are TRBV20-1 and TRBJ2-2, with a tentative D call TRBD2 (6 bases). Germline V lookup: CDR1 DFQATT, CDR2 SNEGSKA (reference sequence). The V end was cut by 0 bases, the J end by 2 bases, with 16 bases between. This CDR3 spans 17 amino acids. This CDR3 reads CSARELRSGPNTGELFF. The CDR3 nucleotides are TGCAGTGCTAGAGAGTTAAGGAGCGGGCCTAACACCGGGGAGCTGTTTTTT.

In its sample, this clonotype was seen a few times. A much bigger clone sits one base away, suggesting this may be a read error. The rearrangement joins TRBV7-2 to TRBJ2-3; no clear D. The germline CDR1 and CDR2 sequences are SGHTA and FQGNSA. The CDR3 has 12 amino acids. CDR3 DNA sequence: TGTGCCAGCGGCTTAGTCACAGATACGCAGTATTTT. Its translation is CASGLVTDTQYF.

This clonotype came up a few times. The chain has TRBV20-1 and TRBJ1-2; D perhaps matches TRBD1 (5 bases). This CDR3 contains 12 residues. Germline V CDR1 and CDR2: DFQATT, SNEGSKA (reference sequence). Trimming removed 5 bases from V and 5 bases from J, with 12 bases in between. CDR3 loop: CSAERGGYGYTF. As DNA, the CDR3 is TGCAGTGCTGAGCGGGGGGGATATGGCTACACCTTC.

The chain uses TRBV3-1 and TRBJ2-7, with D tentatively TRBD1 (5 bases). CDR3 length equals 13 residues. Germline assignment: CDR1 LGHDT and CDR2 YNNKEL (reference sequence). V was shortened by 4 bases and J by 6 bases, with 13 bases between the two germline ends. CDR3 region: CASSPPGRVEQYF. The CDR3 DNA is TGTGCCAGCAGCCCCCCTGGCAGGGTCGAGCAGTACTTC.